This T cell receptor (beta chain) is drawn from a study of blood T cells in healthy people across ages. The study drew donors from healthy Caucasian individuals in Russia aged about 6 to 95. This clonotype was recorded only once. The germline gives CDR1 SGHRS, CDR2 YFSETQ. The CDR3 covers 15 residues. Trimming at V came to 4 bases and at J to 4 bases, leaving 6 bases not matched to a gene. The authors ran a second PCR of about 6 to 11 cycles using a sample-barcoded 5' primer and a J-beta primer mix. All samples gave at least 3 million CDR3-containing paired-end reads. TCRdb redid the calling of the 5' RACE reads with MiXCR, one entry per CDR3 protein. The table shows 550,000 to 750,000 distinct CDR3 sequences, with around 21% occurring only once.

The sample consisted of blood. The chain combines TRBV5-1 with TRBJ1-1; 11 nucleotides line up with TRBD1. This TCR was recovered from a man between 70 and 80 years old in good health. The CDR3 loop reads CASSLAGTGGTEAFF. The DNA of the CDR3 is TGCGCCAGCAGCCTAGCCGGGACAGGGGGCACTGAAGCTTTCTTT.